These T cell receptor beta chains were read from a single sample in a study of CXCR3-negative and CXCR3-positive naive CD8 T cells. Each CDR3 protein gets one entry in TCRdb, which reprocessed the 5' RACE reads and gives no DNA. This repertoire comprises around 45,000 distinct CDR3 sequences; its ten largest clones make up around 1.5%. The sample consisted of naive CXCR3- CD8+ T cells from blood. The source is a human donor in good health. Some clones in this sample may be carry-over from other donors' samples. The CDR3 runs from the conserved cysteine through the conserved F or W.

J gene,CDR3 length,V gene,CDR3 protein
TRBJ2-1,16,TRBV5-1,CASRAPGGLIGNEQFF
TRBJ2-2,15,TRBV2,CASSLRGQNTGELFF
TRBJ2-1,16,TRBV5-6,CASSLRIAGGDNEQFF
TRBJ1-2,11,TRBV28,CATRMDRVYTF
TRBJ2-1,15,TRBV27,CASSRADTSYNEQFF
TRBJ1-4,11,TRBV19,CASSIDGKLFF
TRBJ2-7,14,TRBV20-1,CSASPPTEPYEQYF
TRBJ1-2,15,TRBV7-9,CASSSGTNRLRGYTF
TRBJ2-2,16,TRBV7-9,CASSLADAGNTGELFF
TRBJ2-3,16,TRBV6-2/TRBV6-3,CASSPLSGTNTDTQYF
TRBJ1-5,12,TRBV7-7,CASSHFQSAPAF
TRBJ1-1,14,TRBV20-1,CSARDPGSDTEAFF
TRBJ2-2,13,TRBV7-9,CASSLGLAGELFF